The entry that follows covers one T cell receptor (beta chain) sequence. Authors' processing steps: From reference gene primer amplification, estimates of nucleated cell counts were derived. Profiled with immunoSEQ multiplex PCR; TCRdb holds only in-frame clones, not every one. V and J calls and clone size are given by that table; D and trimming were obtained from the DNA. The sample has 80,000 to 90,000 clones, approximately 80% seen once. This sample is drawn from a study of blood T cell repertoires in COVID-19. Study in general: Samples representing acute and convalescent COVID-19 were sourced from the United States, Italy and Spain. The cDNA or gDNA used as material had been derived from T cells, B-cell-depleted T cells, or PBMCs.

This CDR3 is built from 13 residues. V was cut by 3 bases and J by 0 bases, with 5 bases left in between. The chain couples TRBV12-3 or TRBV12-4 to TRBJ1-1; no clear D gene. This receptor was taken from a woman between 65 and 79 years old with acute or convalescent COVID-19. Sequencing was done on a sample of peripheral blood. As DNA, the CDR3 is TGTGCCAGCAGTTTTGACATGAACACTGAAGCTTTCTTT. Translation: CASSFDMNTEAFF.